This T cell receptor (beta chain) was identified in a study of T-cell memory formation after mild COVID-19. Study-wide background: Largely donor-specific TCR clusters were found. Study-wide results and limits: A balance of CD4 and CD8 characterized clones contracting day 15 to 85, whereas later expanders leaned CD4+.

The CDR3 extends over 13 amino acids. Germline lookup yields CDR1 MNHEY and CDR2 SVGAGI. V was trimmed by 2 bases and J by 6 bases, leaving 8 bases between them. TCRdb ran MiXCR on the 5' RACE reads and lists one entry per CDR3 protein. The profile shows approximately 54,000 distinct CDR3 sequences, roughly an eighth of them singletons. This clonotype was counted between two and nine times. Antigen: not known. Sequenced sample: PBMCs or a T cell subset sorted from them (not recorded which). The sequence was collected from a man between 18 and 35 years old who had mild COVID-19 (a few samples of this study predate the infection). Cell type and time point are not known. J is TRBJ2-1 and V is TRBV6-5; D uncertain. In DNA, the CDR3 is TGTGCCAGCAGTTACGGGCTAGTCAATGAGCAGTTCTTC. It yields the protein CASSYGLVNEQFF.